This T cell receptor beta chain was observed in a study of siplizumab effects on memory and regulatory T cells. Study findings and constraints: Most proliferating CD4+ or CD8+ clones, roughly 80-97%, had no naive or memory assignment. Whether the proliferating Tregs (from siplizumab cultures) were suppressive was not confirmed.

Data came from immunoSEQ multiplex PCR; TCRdb stores just in-frame clones and leaves some out. The table shows some 88,000 clones, with 85% to 90% occurring only once. As concerns this clone: No antigen is known for it.

CDR1 is KGHSH and CDR2 is LQKENI in the germline V gene. Trimming left V 2 bases short and J 7 bases short, with 20 bases between. CDR3 length: 16 residues. This TCR was sampled from a human donor in good health. Sequencing was performed on CD4+ T cells sorted from blood. V usage is TRBV18 and J usage is TRBJ2-5, with D maybe TRBD2 (5 bases). The CDR3 sequence is CASSPRRRSPRGTQYF. CDR3 DNA: TGTGCCAGCTCACCAAGGAGAAGGAGCCCTCGGGGGACCCAGTACTTC.